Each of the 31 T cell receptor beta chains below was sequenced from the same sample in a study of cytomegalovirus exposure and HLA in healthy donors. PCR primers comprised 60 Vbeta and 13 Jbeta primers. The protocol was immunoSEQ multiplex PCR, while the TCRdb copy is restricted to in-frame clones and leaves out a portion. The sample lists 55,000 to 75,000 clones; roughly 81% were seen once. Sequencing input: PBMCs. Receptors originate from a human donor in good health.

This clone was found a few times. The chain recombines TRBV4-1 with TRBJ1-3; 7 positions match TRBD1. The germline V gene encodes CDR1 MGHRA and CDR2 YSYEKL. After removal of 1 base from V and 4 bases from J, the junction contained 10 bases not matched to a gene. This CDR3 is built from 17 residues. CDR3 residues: CASSQGPRGFQGNTIYF. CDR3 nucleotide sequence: TGCGCCAGCAGCCAAGGCCCCAGGGGGTTTCAGGGAAACACCATATATTTT.

The CDR3 nucleotides are TGTGCCAGCAGCCAAGAACCGGGGTCTACTGAAGCTTTCTTT. Residues: CASSQEPGSTEAFF. The V and J genes are TRBV14 and TRBJ1-1, with D unresolved. Germline V gene lookup returns CDR1 SGHDN and CDR2 FVKESK. V was clipped by 0 bases and J by 5 bases, with 10 bases between them. This CDR3 is 14 amino acids long.

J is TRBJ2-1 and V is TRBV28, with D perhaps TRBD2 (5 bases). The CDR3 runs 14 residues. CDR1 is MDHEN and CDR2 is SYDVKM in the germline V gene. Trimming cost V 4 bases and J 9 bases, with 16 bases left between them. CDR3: CASSSVESRGEQFF. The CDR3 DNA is TGTGCCAGCAGTTCCGTCGAGTCCCGGGGTGAGCAGTTCTTC.

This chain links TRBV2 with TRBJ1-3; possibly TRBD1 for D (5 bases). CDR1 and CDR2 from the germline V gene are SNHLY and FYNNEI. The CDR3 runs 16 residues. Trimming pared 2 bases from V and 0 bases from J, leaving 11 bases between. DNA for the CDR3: TGTGCCAGCAGTGAACTACGCCAGGGCTCTGGAAACACCATATATTTT. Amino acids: CASSELRQGSGNTIYF.

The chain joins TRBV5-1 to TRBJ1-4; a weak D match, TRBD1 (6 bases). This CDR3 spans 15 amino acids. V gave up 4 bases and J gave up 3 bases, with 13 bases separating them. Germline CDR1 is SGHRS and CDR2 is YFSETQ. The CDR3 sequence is CASSPGRGANEKLFF. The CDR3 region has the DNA TGCGCCAGCAGCCCTGGGAGGGGGGCTAATGAAAAACTGTTTTTT.

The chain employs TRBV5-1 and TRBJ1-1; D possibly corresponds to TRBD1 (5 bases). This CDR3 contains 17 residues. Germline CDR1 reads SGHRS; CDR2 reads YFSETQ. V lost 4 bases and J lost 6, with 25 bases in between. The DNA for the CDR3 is TGCGCCAGCAGCCTCCGGGACTTCACCCCCAAATTGGCTGAAGCTTTCTTT. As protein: CASSLRDFTPKLAEAFF.

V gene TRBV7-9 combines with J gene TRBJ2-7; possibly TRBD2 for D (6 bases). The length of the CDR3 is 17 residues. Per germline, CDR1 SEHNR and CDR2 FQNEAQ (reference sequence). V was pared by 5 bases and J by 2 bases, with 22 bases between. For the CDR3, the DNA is TGTGCCAGCAGCCCGGCACTGTTCGGGAGTTATCCCTACGAGCAGTACTTC. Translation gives CASSPALFGSYPYEQYF.

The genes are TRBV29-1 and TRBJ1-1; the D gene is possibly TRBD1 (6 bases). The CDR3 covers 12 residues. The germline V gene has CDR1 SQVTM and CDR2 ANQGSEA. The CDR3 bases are TGCAGTGTAGGGGGGGAAGGCACTGAAGCTTTCTTT. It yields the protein CSVGGEGTEAFF.

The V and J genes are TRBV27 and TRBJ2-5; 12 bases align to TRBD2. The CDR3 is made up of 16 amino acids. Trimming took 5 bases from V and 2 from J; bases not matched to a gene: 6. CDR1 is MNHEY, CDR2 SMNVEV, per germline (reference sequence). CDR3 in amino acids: CASSPASGREQETQYF. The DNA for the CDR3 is TGTGCCAGCAGTCCTGCTAGCGGGAGGGAGCAAGAGACCCAGTACTTC.

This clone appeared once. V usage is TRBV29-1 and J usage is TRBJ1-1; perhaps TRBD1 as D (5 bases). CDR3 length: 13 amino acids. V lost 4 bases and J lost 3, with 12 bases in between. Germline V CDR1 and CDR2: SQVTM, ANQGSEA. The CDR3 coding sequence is TGCAGCGTTGTCCGACCAGGGCACACTGAAGCTTTCTTT. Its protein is CSVVRPGHTEAFF.

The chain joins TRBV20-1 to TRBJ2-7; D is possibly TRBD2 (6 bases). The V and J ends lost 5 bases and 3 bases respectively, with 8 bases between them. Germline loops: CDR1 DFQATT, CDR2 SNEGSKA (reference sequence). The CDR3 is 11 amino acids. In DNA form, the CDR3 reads TGCAGTGCTGGGACTCACTACGAGCAGTACTTC. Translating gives CSAGTHYEQYF.

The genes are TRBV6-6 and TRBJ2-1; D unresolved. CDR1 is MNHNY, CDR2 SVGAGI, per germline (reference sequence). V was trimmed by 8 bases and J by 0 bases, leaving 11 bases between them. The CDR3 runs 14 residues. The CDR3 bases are TGTGCCAGCTCAGTCCTTCCCTCCTACAATGAGCAGTTCTTC. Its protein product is CASSVLPSYNEQFF.

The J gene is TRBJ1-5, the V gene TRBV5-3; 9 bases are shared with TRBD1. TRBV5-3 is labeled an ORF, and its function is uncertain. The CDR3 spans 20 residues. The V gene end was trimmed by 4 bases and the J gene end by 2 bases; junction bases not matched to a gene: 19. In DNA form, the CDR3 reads TGTGCCAGAAGCCCCGAAGAAGTTGAACAGGGGGCTGACGGCAATCAGCCCCAGCATTTT. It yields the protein CARSPEEVEQGADGNQPQHF.

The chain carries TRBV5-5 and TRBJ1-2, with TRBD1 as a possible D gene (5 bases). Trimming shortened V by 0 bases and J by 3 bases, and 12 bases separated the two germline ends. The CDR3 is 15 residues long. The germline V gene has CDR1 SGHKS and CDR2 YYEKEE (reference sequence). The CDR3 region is CASSLDTAGDYGYTF. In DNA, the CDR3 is TGTGCCAGCAGCTTGGATACAGCGGGGGACTATGGCTACACCTTC.

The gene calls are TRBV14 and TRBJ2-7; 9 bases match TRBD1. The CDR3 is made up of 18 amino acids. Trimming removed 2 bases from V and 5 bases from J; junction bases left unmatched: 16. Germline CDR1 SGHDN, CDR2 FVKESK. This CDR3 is CASSQRFNVWDREDEQYF. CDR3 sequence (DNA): TGTGCCAGCAGCCAACGGTTTAATGTCTGGGACAGGGAGGACGAGCAGTACTTC.

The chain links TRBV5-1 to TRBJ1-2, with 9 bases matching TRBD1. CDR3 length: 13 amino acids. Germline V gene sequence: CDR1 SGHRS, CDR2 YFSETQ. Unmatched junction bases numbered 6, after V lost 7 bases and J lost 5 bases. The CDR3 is CASGEQGAYGYTF. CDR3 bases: TGCGCCAGCGGGGAACAGGGGGCTTATGGCTACACCTTC.

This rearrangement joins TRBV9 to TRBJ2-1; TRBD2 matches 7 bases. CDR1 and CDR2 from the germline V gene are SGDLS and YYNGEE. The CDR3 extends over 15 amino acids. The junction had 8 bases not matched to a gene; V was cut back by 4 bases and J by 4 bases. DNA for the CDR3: TGTGCCAGCAGCCCCCTGACTAGCTCGTACAATGAGCAGTTCTTC. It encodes CASSPLTSSYNEQFF.

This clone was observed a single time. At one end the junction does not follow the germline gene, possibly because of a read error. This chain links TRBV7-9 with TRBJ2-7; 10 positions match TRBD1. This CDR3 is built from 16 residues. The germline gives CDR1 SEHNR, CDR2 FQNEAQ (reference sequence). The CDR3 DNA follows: TGTTCCAGCAGCTATTCCGGGACAGGGGAACTCTACGAGCAGTACTTC. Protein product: CSSSYSGTGELYEQYF. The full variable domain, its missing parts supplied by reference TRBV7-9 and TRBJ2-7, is DTGVSQNPRHKITKRGQNVTFRCDPISEHNRLYWYRQTLGQGPEFLTYFQNEAQLEKSRLLSDRFSAERPKGSFSTLEIQRTEQGDSAMYLCSSSYSGTGELYEQYFGPGTRLTVT.

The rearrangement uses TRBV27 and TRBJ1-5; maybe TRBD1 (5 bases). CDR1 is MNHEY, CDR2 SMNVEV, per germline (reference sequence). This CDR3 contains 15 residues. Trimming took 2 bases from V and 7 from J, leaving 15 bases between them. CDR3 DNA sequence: TGTGCCAGCAGTTTAGGCAGGGCGAAGGGACAGCCCCAGCATTTT. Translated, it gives CASSLGRAKGQPQHF.

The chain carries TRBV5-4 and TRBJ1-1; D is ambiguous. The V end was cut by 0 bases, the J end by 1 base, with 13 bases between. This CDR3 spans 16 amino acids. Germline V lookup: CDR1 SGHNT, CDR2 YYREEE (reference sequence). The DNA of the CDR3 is TGTGCCAGCAGCTTGGGAGCATACAGAACGAACACTGAAGCTTTCTTT. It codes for CASSLGAYRTNTEAFF.

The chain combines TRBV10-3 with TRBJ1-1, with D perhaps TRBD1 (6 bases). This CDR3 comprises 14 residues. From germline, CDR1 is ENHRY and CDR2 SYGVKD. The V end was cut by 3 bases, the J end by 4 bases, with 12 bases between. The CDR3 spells CAISDLDSPTEAFF. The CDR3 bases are TGTGCCATCAGTGATCTGGACAGTCCCACTGAAGCTTTCTTT.

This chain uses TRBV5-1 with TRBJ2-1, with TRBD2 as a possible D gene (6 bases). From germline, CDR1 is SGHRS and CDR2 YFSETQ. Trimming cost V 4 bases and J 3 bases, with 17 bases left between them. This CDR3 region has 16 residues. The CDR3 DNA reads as TGCGCCAGCAGCCTCGGAGGGGCGGGAATCTACAATGAGCAGTTCTTC. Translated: CASSLGGAGIYNEQFF.

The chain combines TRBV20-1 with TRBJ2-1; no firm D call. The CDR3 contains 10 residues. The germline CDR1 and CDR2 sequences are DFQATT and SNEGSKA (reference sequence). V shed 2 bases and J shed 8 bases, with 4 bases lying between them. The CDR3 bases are TGCAGTGCTAGACTCTATGAGCAGTTCTTC. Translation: CSARLYEQFF.

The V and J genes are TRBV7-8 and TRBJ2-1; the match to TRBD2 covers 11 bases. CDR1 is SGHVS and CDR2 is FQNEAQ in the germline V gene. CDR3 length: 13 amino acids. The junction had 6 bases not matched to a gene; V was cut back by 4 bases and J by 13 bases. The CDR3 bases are TGTGCCAGCAGCTCCTCTACTAGCGGGAGTCAGTTCTTC. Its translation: CASSSSTSGSQFF.

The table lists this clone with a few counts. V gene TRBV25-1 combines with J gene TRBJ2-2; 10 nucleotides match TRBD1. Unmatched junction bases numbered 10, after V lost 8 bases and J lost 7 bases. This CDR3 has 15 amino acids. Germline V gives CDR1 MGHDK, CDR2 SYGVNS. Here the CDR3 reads CASSISGQGSGELFF. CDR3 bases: TGTGCCAGCTCGATCTCGGGACAGGGGAGCGGGGAGCTGTTTTTT.

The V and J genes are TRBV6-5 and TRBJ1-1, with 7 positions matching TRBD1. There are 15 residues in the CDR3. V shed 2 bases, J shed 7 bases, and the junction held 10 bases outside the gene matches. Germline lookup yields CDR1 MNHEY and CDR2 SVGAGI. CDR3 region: CASSYRQGREDEAFF. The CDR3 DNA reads TGTGCCAGCAGTTACCGACAGGGAAGAGAGGATGAAGCTTTCTTT.

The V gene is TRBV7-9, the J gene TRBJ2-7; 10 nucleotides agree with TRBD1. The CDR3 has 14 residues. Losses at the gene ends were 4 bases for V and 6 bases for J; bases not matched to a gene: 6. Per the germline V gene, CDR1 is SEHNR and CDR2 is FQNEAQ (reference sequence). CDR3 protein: CASSSWDRGGEQYF. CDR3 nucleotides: TGTGCCAGCAGCTCATGGGACAGGGGAGGCGAGCAGTACTTC.

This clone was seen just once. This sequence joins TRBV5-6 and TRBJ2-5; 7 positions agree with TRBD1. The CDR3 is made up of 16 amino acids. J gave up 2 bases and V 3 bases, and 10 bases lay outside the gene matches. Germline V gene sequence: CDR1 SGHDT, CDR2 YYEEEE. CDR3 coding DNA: TGTGCCAGCAGCTCATTCCTGACAGGGTATCAAGAGACCCAGTACTTC. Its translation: CASSSFLTGYQETQYF.

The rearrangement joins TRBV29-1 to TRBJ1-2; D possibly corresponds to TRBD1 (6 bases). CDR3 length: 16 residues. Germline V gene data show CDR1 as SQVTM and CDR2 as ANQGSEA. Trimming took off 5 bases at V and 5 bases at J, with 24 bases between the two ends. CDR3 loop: CSVWKLSRGVRYGYTF. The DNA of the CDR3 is TGCAGCGTTTGGAAACTTTCCAGGGGAGTTCGGTATGGCTACACCTTC.

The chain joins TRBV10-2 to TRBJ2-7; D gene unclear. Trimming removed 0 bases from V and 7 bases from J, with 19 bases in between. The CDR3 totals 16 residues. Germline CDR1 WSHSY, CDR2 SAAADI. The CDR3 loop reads CASSESRPSGSLEQYF. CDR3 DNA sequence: TGCGCCAGCAGTGAGTCGCGCCCCTCTGGTTCTTTGGAGCAGTACTTC.

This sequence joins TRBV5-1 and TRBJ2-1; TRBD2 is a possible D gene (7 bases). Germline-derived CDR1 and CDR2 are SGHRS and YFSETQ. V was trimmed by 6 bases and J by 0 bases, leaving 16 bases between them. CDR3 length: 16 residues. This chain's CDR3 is CASTVGGLSSYNEQFF. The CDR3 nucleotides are TGCGCCAGCACCGTGGGGGGGCTCAGCTCCTACAATGAGCAGTTCTTC.